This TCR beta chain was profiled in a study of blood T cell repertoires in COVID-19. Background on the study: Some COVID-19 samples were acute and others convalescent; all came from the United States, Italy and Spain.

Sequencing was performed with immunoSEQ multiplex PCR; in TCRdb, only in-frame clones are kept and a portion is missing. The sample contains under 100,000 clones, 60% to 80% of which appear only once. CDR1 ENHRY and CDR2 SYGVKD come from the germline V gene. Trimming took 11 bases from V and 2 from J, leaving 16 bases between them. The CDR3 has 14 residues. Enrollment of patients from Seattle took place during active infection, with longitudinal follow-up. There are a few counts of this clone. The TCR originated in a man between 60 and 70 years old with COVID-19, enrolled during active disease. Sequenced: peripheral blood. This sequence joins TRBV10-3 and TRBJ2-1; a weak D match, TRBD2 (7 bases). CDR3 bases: TGTGCCCAGTCGAGGGGGGGCACCTACAATGAGCAGTTCTTC. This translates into CAQSRGGTYNEQFF.